The entry below gives a single T cell receptor beta chain sequence along with its context. This sample stems from a study of control samples from healthy donors and cancer patients. The table came from immunoSEQ multiplex PCR; TCRdb's copy has only in-frame clones and leaves some out. The data show fewer than 95,000 clones, approximately 86% seen once. Germline V CDR1 and CDR2: LGHDT, YNNKEL (reference sequence). The CDR3 consists of 14 residues. The V end lost 3 bases, the J end lost 1 base, and 9 bases lay between the germline ends. This chain connects TRBV3-1 (or the pseudogene TRBV3-2) to TRBJ1-1, with D hard to call. The origin of this receptor is a man aged 25-40 years in good health. Sequenced input: blood. The CDR3 nucleotides are TGTGCCAGCAGCCAGAGGACGGGGAACACTGAAGCTTTCTTT. Its translation is CASSQRTGNTEAFF.